This T cell receptor beta chain was identified in a study of post-analysis software for immune sequencing data. Unique molecular identifiers were present in the TCR beta cDNA libraries. Once roughly 1 to 10 million T cells were used, roughly 0.5 million cDNA molecules resulted. TCRdb recomputed calls from the PCR reads with MiXCR, one row per CDR3 protein. This sample has 800,000 to 950,000 distinct CDR3 sequences, with around 53% found just once. Sequencing was done on a sample of blood. This sequence was found in a girl between 5 and 17 years old with multiple sclerosis.

The CDR3 spells CASSLPRQGFDNEQFF. In nucleotides, the CDR3 is TGTGCCAGCAGCTTACCCCGACAGGGATTCGACAATGAGCAGTTCTTC. The chain joins TRBV7-9 to TRBJ2-1; 7 bases align to TRBD1. Germline V CDR1 and CDR2: SEHNR, FQNEAQ (reference sequence). V lost 2 bases to trimming and J lost 5 bases; unmatched junction nucleotides: 9. CDR3 length: 16 amino acids.